This T cell receptor (beta chain) was sequenced in a study of T cells in Graves' hyperthyroidism and ophthalmopathy. Ten or more counts support this clonotype. Germline V gives CDR1 SGHVS, CDR2 FQNEAQ. The CDR3 spans 15 residues. V was trimmed by 2 bases and J by 4 bases, leaving 13 bases between them. Patients aged 18 to 65 had newly diagnosed hyperthyroidism that had lasted under 2 months. RNA transcripts were the template for amplifying TCR beta CDR3 regions. RT-PCR in the first round (using the HTBI primer set) targeted the TCR CDR3. TCRdb called the multiplex PCR reads again in MiXCR, with one record for every CDR3 protein. The sample lists about 380,000 distinct CDR3 sequences, approximately 14% occurring once.

Sequenced sample: blood. J is TRBJ2-3 and V is TRBV7-8, with D unresolved. The clonotype comes from a woman in her fifties or sixties with Graves' hyperthyroidism. This CDR3 reads CASSLPSTTADTQYF. CDR3 DNA: TGTGCCAGCAGCTTACCTTCGACGACGGCAGATACGCAGTATTTT. Variable domain in full (rest from reference TRBV7-8 and TRBJ2-3): GAGVSQSPRYKVAKRGQDVALRCDPISGHVSLFWYQQALGQGPEFLTYFQNEAQLDKSGLPSDRFFAERPEGSVSTLKIQRTQQEDSAVYLCASSLPSTTADTQYFGPGTRLTVL.